The 25 T cell receptor beta chains below come from one sample, sequenced in a study of blood T cells in healthy people across ages. The use of a sample-barcoded 5' primer and a J-beta primer mix characterized a second PCR of roughly 6 to 11 cycles. TCRdb reprocessed the 5' RACE reads via MiXCR and lists one record per CDR3 protein. The table records roughly 1,700,000 distinct CDR3 sequences, under 30% of them present only once. Sample: blood. The receptors come from a woman aged 25 to 39 in good health.

The gene calls are TRBV29-1 and TRBJ1-2, with D maybe TRBD1 (5 bases). The CDR3 length is 12 residues. CDR1 is SQVTM, CDR2 ANQGSEA, per germline. CDR3 nucleotide sequence: TGCACCGAGGGGCCGACTCCCTATGGCTACACCTTC. Protein product: CTEGPTPYGYTF.

This clonotype was observed a handful of times. V and J are TRBV6-5 and TRBJ2-2; D assignment may be TRBD1 or TRBD2 (5 bases each). The germline V gene has CDR1 MNHEY and CDR2 SVGAGI. CDR3 length equals 15 residues. Trimming removed 8 bases from V and 0 bases from J, with 13 bases in between. The DNA for the CDR3 is TGTGCCAGCCACTCGGGGCCTACGAACACCGGGGAGCTGTTTTTT. Translating gives CASHSGPTNTGELFF.

The DNA of the CDR3 is TGCAGTGCTAAGGCCGGGCTAGCGGGAGGGCCGGTTTCGGGAGAGCAGTACTTC. Its translation is CSAKAGLAGGPVSGEQYF. The chain couples TRBV20-1 to TRBJ2-7; 12 bases map to TRBD2. J gave up 7 bases and V 4 bases, and 20 bases lay outside the gene matches. The length of the CDR3 is 18 residues. Germline assignment: CDR1 DFQATT and CDR2 SNEGSKA (reference sequence).

V usage is TRBV2 and J usage is TRBJ1-1, with D possibly TRBD1 on 5 matching bases. Trimming shortened V by 7 bases and J by 5 bases, and 20 bases separated the two germline ends. This CDR3 region has 15 residues. Germline lookup yields CDR1 SNHLY and CDR2 FYNNEI. CDR3 sequence reads: CASIERGHKGTEAFF. The CDR3 DNA reads as TGTGCCAGCATTGAGAGAGGACACAAAGGTACTGAAGCTTTCTTT.

The chain recombines TRBV2 with TRBJ2-3; 10 bases are a match to TRBD1. The junction had 7 bases not matched to a gene; V was cut back by 6 bases and J by 1 base. Germline CDR1 and CDR2: SNHLY and FYNNEI. This CDR3 contains 16 residues. Here the CDR3 DNA reads TGTGCCAGCAGCGCCCAGGGACAGGGGCGCACAGATACGCAGTATTTT. Its translation: CASSAQGQGRTDTQYF. Looking up the rest from reference TRBV2 and TRBJ2-3 gives the full variable domain: EPEVTQTPSHQVTQMGQEVILRCVPISNHLYFYWYRQILGQKVEFLVSFYNNEISEKSEIFDDQFSVERPDGSNFTLKIRSTKLEDSAMYFCASSAQGQGRTDTQYFGPGTRLTVL.

The table lists this clonotype with many counts. The chain carries TRBV12-3 or TRBV12-4 and TRBJ2-5; D is uncertain. This CDR3 is 14 amino acids long. The V end lost 6 bases, the J end lost 2 bases, and 13 bases lay between the germline ends. The CDR3 protein is CASSLSGRQETQYF. The CDR3 DNA reads TGTGCCAGCAGCTTAAGTGGCAGGCAAGAGACCCAGTACTTC.

This clonotype has more than one count but fewer than ten. V gene TRBV4-3 combines with J gene TRBJ2-2, with D maybe TRBD2 (6 bases). This CDR3 is 18 amino acids long. In germline, CDR1 is LGHNA, CDR2 YSLEER. The V end lost 0 bases, the J end lost 4 bases, and 18 bases lay between the germline ends. The CDR3 sequence: CASSQDGIGGGSTGELFF. For the CDR3, the DNA is TGCGCCAGCAGCCAAGATGGGATCGGGGGAGGAAGCACCGGGGAGCTGTTTTTT.

The V and J genes are TRBV7-2 and TRBJ2-5; tentatively, D is TRBD1 (5 bases). Deletions cut 1 base from V and 4 bases from J, with 16 bases between. This CDR3 has 16 residues. Per the germline V gene, CDR1 is SGHTA and CDR2 is FQGNSA. The CDR3 protein is CASSLVGAPPGETQYF. The CDR3 bases are TGTGCCAGCAGCTTAGTAGGGGCCCCCCCGGGAGAGACCCAGTACTTC.

This clonotype turned up a few times. The CDR3 DNA is TGTGCCAGCAGCGTAGGTGAGGGGTACAGGGAAGCTTTCTTT. Translation: CASSVGEGYREAFF. V gene TRBV9 combines with J gene TRBJ1-1; TRBD1 might be the D (5 bases). The germline V gene encodes CDR1 SGDLS and CDR2 YYNGEE. This CDR3 contains 14 residues. V lost 0 bases and J lost 8, with 14 bases in between.

This rearrangement joins TRBV12-3 or TRBV12-4 to TRBJ2-1; TRBD1 might be the D (5 bases). The germline V and J ends were trimmed by 6 bases and 9 bases, with 12 bases remaining between them. The CDR3 consists of 12 residues. The CDR3 DNA reads TGTGCCAGCAGACTCAGGGTCGGTGAGCAGTTCTTC. This sequence encodes CASRLRVGEQFF.

The rearrangement uses TRBV3-1 and TRBJ2-1, with D unclear. Germline V gene lookup returns CDR1 LGHDT and CDR2 YNNKEL (reference sequence). This CDR3 comprises 17 residues. The V and J ends lost 0 bases and 4 bases respectively, with 16 bases between them. The CDR3 region has the DNA TGTGCCAGCAGCCAAGATGAAGTCCCAGGTTGGTACAATGAGCAGTTCTTC. This sequence encodes CASSQDEVPGWYNEQFF.

This sequence joins TRBV21-1 and TRBJ1-1. TRBV21-1 is flagged as a pseudogene. The CDR3 totals 13 residues. The CDR3 nucleotides are TGTGCCAGCAGCTGGGGTATTTGGACTGAAGCTTTCTTT. It is translated as CASSWGIWTEAFF.

CDR3 DNA: TGTGCCTGGAGCCATAACAGGGGGGAATCTGAAGCTTTCTTT. The encoded protein is CAWSHNRGESEAFF. The chain has TRBV30 and TRBJ1-1; 8 bases are a match to TRBD1. The CDR3 is 14 amino acids. CDR1 is GTSNPN, CDR2 SVGIG, per germline (reference sequence). V lost 3 bases and J lost 6; bases outside the gene matches: 9. Drawing the rest from reference TRBV30 and TRBJ1-1, the complete variable domain is SQTIHQWPATLVQPVGSPLSLECTVEGTSNPNLYWYRQAAGRGLQLLFYSVGIGQISSEVPQNLSASRPQDRQFILSSKKLLLSDSGFYLCAWSHNRGESEAFFGQGTRLTVV.

There are many counts of this clonotype. The chain recombines TRBV6-2 or TRBV6-3 with TRBJ2-6; 7 nucleotides agree with TRBD1. This CDR3 is built from 15 residues. V was pared by 8 bases and J by 4 bases, with 8 bases of the junction left unmatched. CDR1 and CDR2 (germline): MNHEY, SVGEGT. DNA for the CDR3: TGTGCCAGCGCCCAGACAGGGACCGGGGCCAACGTCCTGACTTTC. It encodes CASAQTGTGANVLTF.

This clonotype was seen a few times. The J gene is TRBJ2-7, the V gene TRBV7-6; 13 bases line up with TRBD2. The CDR3 totals 17 residues. Germline V gives CDR1 SGHVS, CDR2 FNYEAQ. V trimming: 5 bases; J trimming: 0 bases; junction bases outside the gene matches: 7. Written as DNA, the CDR3 is TGTGCCAGCAGCCCGGGACTAGCGGGAACCTACTCCTACGAGCAGTACTTC. Translating it yields CASSPGLAGTYSYEQYF.

To note about this clonotype: Possible read error: a much larger clone is one base away. The rearrangement joins TRBV18 to TRBJ2-7, with 8 bases identical to TRBD2. The CDR3 is made up of 15 amino acids. The J segment lost 7 bases and the V segment lost 2 bases, leaving 10 bases of the junction unmatched. Germline CDR1 is KGHSH and CDR2 is LQKENI. DNA of the CDR3: TGTGCCAGCTCACCAGCTAGCGGGCCCTACAATGAGCAGTACTTC. This sequence encodes CASSPASGPYNEQYF.

This chain links TRBV12-3 or TRBV12-4 with TRBJ1-1; D is uncertain. V was trimmed by 6 bases and J by 2 bases, leaving 10 bases between them. The CDR3 is made up of 13 amino acids. The CDR3 DNA reads as TGTGCCAGCAGCATAGGCAAAAACACTGAAGCTTTCTTT. Its protein is CASSIGKNTEAFF.

This clonotype has at least ten counts. The J gene is TRBJ2-4, the V gene TRBV20-1, with 10 bases aligning to TRBD2. V gave up 3 bases and J gave up 0 bases; unmatched junction bases: 2. The CDR3 runs to 15 residues. CDR1 DFQATT and CDR2 SNEGSKA come from the germline V gene (reference sequence). CDR3 DNA sequence: TGCAGTGCTAGGGGACTAGCGATAGCCAAAAACATTCAGTACTTC. This gives the protein CSARGLAIAKNIQYF.

There are many counts of this clonotype. CDR3 sequence (DNA): TGTGCCAGCAGCGTAGCGGGTAGCGGGGGATTCCAAGAGACCCAGTACTTC. This codes for CASSVAGSGGFQETQYF. The rearrangement links TRBV9 to TRBJ2-5, with 9 bases that match TRBD2. V shed 0 bases and J 1 base; nucleotides not matched to a gene: 7. Germline V lookup: CDR1 SGDLS, CDR2 YYNGEE. This CDR3 comprises 17 residues.

This chain connects TRBV29-1 to TRBJ2-3; perhaps TRBD2 as D (6 bases). Germline values: CDR1 SQVTM, CDR2 ANQGSEA. The ends were cut back, 7 bases at V and 2 bases at J, with 16 bases in the middle. The CDR3 has 14 residues. The CDR3 DNA reads TGCAGCGCTGTGATTAGCGGAACCACAGATACGCAGTATTTT. Its translation: CSAVISGTTDTQYF.

This clonotype has a handful of counts. The chain links TRBV20-1 to TRBJ2-7, with a possible D match to TRBD2 (7 bases). CDR1 and CDR2 from the germline V gene are DFQATT and SNEGSKA (reference sequence). Trimming removed 1 base from V and 3 bases from J, with 13 bases in between. This CDR3 is built from 14 residues. CDR3 amino acids: CSARGVGGRYEQYF. The CDR3 DNA is TGCAGTGCTAGAGGGGTGGGGGGGCGCTACGAGCAGTACTTC.

This chain uses TRBV27 with TRBJ2-1; possibly TRBD1 for D (5 bases). Deletions cut 4 bases from V and 2 bases from J, with 12 bases between. Per germline, CDR1 MNHEY and CDR2 SMNVEV (reference sequence). The CDR3 loop spans 15 amino acids. The CDR3 sequence: CASSSDIRPYNEQFF. The CDR3 DNA sequence: TGTGCCAGCAGTTCGGACATACGGCCCTACAATGAGCAGTTCTTC.

This clonotype came up a few times. The chain links TRBV12-3 or TRBV12-4 to TRBJ2-1; 11 nucleotides align to TRBD2. The J call could be wrong; TRBJ2-7 is a better fit for the DNA end. The CDR3 is made up of 15 amino acids. CDR3 bases: TGTGCCAGCAGTTTGACTAGCGGGAATTACAATGAGCAGTACTTC. As protein: CASSLTSGNYNEQYF.

This clonotype has a count of ten or more. The chain recombines TRBV29-1 with TRBJ1-2, with D possibly TRBD1 on 5 matching bases. This CDR3 is built from 12 residues. The germline gives CDR1 SQVTM, CDR2 ANQGSEA. The germline V and J ends were trimmed by 6 bases and 10 bases, with 18 bases remaining between them. CDR3 DNA sequence: TGCAGCGTGACCGGGGGGTCGGTCGACTACACCTTC. It codes for CSVTGGSVDYTF.

This clonotype turned up a few times. This chain uses TRBV20-1 with TRBJ2-3; tentatively, D is TRBD2 (6 bases). Trimming took 7 bases from V and 5 from J, leaving 16 bases between them. The CDR3 spans 13 residues. From germline, CDR1 is DFQATT and CDR2 SNEGSKA (reference sequence). CDR3 amino acids: CSVTMGAGDTQYF. CDR3 nucleotides: TGCAGTGTTACGATGGGAGCGGGAGATACGCAGTATTTT.